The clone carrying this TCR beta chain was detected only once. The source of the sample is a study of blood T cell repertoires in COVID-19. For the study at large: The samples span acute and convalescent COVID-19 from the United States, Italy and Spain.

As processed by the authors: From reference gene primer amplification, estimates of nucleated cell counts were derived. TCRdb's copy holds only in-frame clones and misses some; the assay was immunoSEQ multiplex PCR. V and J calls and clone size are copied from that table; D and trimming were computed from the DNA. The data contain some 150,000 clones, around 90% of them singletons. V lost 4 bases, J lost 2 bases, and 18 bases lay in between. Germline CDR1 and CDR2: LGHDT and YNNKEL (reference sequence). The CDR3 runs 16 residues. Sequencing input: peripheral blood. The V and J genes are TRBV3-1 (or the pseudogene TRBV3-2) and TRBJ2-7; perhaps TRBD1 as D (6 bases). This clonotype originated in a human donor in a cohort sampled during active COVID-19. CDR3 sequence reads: CASSLRRTAGAYEQYF. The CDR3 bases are TGTGCCAGCAGCCTCCGGCGAACGGCAGGGGCCTACGAGCAGTACTTC.